Listed below are T cell receptor beta chains from one sample, sequenced in a study of blood T cells in healthy people across ages. TCRdb re-derived calls from the 5' RACE reads in MiXCR, one entry per CDR3 protein. In the table there are 550,000 to 800,000 distinct CDR3 sequences, less than 40% of which are singletons. Sequencing used blood. Receptors were obtained from a woman of 80 years or more in good health. Both conserved end residues are part of each CDR3. Each record gives: D gene, J gene, V gene, clone size, CDR3 DNA, CDR3 protein. D genes are given only for firm matches. Only part of the rows carry a size: once, few, many, or a class if the clone is expanded.

d_gene: .; j_gene: TRBJ2-5; v_gene: TRBV6-6; abundance: .; CDR3nt: TGTGCCAGCAGCCAAAACGCGGGACAGCAAGAGACCCAGTACTTC; CDR3aa: CASSQNAGQQETQYF
d_gene: .; j_gene: TRBJ2-3; v_gene: TRBV7-2; abundance: many; CDR3nt: TGTGCCAGCAGTCGGACAGTGACAGATACGCAGTATTTT; CDR3aa: CASSRTVTDTQYF
d_gene: TRBD2; j_gene: TRBJ2-7; v_gene: TRBV29-1; abundance: .; CDR3nt: TGCAGCGTTGAAGGGAGACTAGCCTATGAGCAGTACTTC; CDR3aa: CSVEGRLAYEQYF
d_gene: TRBD1; j_gene: TRBJ2-7; v_gene: TRBV6-1; abundance: .; CDR3nt: TGTGCCAGCAACCCGGGACAGGGAAGTCGCGAGCAGTACTTC; CDR3aa: CASNPGQGSREQYF
d_gene: .; j_gene: TRBJ2-3; v_gene: TRBV19; abundance: many; CDR3nt: TGTGCCAGTAGTCCAAGGCACACAGATACGCAGTATTTT; CDR3aa: CASSPRHTDTQYF
d_gene: .; j_gene: TRBJ2-7; v_gene: TRBV10-3; abundance: many; CDR3nt: TGTGCCATCAGTGCGTATCTTTACGAGCAGTACTTC; CDR3aa: CAISAYLYEQYF
d_gene: .; j_gene: TRBJ1-2; v_gene: TRBV29-1; abundance: many; CDR3nt: TGCAGCGTGCTTATAAGGGGTGGCTACACCTTC; CDR3aa: CSVLIRGGYTF
d_gene: TRBD2; j_gene: TRBJ2-1; v_gene: TRBV27; abundance: many; CDR3nt: TGTGCCAGCAGTCCCGATCGAGCGGGGGGGCCACTGAATGAGCAGTTCTTC; CDR3aa: CASSPDRAGGPLNEQFF
d_gene: TRBD2; j_gene: TRBJ2-5; v_gene: TRBV12-3/TRBV12-4; abundance: many; CDR3nt: TGTGCCAGCAGTTTAGAGCGGGGGATAAAAGAGACCCAGTACTTC; CDR3aa: CASSLERGIKETQYF
d_gene: .; j_gene: TRBJ1-2; v_gene: TRBV12-3/TRBV12-4; abundance: few; CDR3nt: TGTGCCAGCAGTTTAGCGAGCAGATCGGGAGGCTACACCTTC; CDR3aa: CASSLASRSGGYTF
d_gene: .; j_gene: TRBJ2-2; v_gene: TRBV7-8; abundance: .; CDR3nt: TGTGCCAGCAGCTTAGGGTCCCGAGGGGTGAGCACCGGGGAGCTGTTTTTT; CDR3aa: CASSLGSRGVSTGELFF
d_gene: .; j_gene: TRBJ1-1; v_gene: TRBV20-1; abundance: .; CDR3nt: TGCAGTGCTTCGTACAGGGAGGTGGACACTGAAGCTTTCTTT; CDR3aa: CSASYREVDTEAFF
d_gene: .; j_gene: TRBJ2-3; v_gene: TRBV7-2; abundance: .; CDR3nt: TGTGCCAGCAGCTCCCAGGTGGCAGATACGCAGTATTTT; CDR3aa: CASSSQVADTQYF
d_gene: .; j_gene: TRBJ1-5; v_gene: TRBV6-2/TRBV6-3; abundance: few; CDR3nt: TGTGCCAGCAGTTACGGGGGGACGGAGCCCCAGCATTTT; CDR3aa: CASSYGGTEPQHF
d_gene: .; j_gene: TRBJ2-2; v_gene: TRBV3-1; abundance: .; CDR3nt: TGTGCCGGCAGCCAAGGGCCAAACACCGGGGAGCTGTTTTTT; CDR3aa: CAGSQGPNTGELFF
d_gene: .; j_gene: TRBJ2-3; v_gene: TRBV4-2; abundance: many; CDR3nt: TGTGCCAGCAGCAAGGACAGAAGCACAGATACGCAGTATTTT; CDR3aa: CASSKDRSTDTQYF
d_gene: TRBD1; j_gene: TRBJ1-2; v_gene: TRBV24-1; abundance: .; CDR3nt: TGTGCCACCAGTGATCGGACGGGACAGGGAGCTAACTATGGCTACACCTTC; CDR3aa: CATSDRTGQGANYGYTF
d_gene: .; j_gene: TRBJ2-5; v_gene: TRBV7-2; abundance: few; CDR3nt: TGTGCCAGCTCCGGGGCTAGCGCAACGATAAGGGGGCAGTACTTC; CDR3aa: CASSGASATIRGQYF
d_gene: TRBD2; j_gene: TRBJ2-4; v_gene: TRBV20-1; abundance: .; CDR3nt: TGCAGTGCTACCGGGACTAGTGCTGGGCAGTACTTC; CDR3aa: CSATGTSAGQYF
d_gene: .; j_gene: TRBJ1-1; v_gene: TRBV20-1; abundance: once; CDR3nt: TGCAGTGCTTGGGACGCGCTAGAAGCTTTCTTT; CDR3aa: CSAWDALEAFF
d_gene: .; j_gene: TRBJ2-7; v_gene: TRBV25-1; abundance: many; CDR3nt: TGTGCCAGCGGTAAGGCCGGGGCGGGGAAATACGAGCAGTACTTC; CDR3aa: CASGKAGAGKYEQYF
d_gene: .; j_gene: TRBJ1-5; v_gene: TRBV5-1; abundance: .; CDR3nt: TGCGCCAGCAGGGAAAGGGGCGGGCAGCCCCAGCATTTT; CDR3aa: CASRERGGQPQHF
d_gene: .; j_gene: TRBJ2-5; v_gene: TRBV6-1; abundance: many; CDR3nt: TGTGCCAGCAGTGCTTGGGGGACCAATTTTGGGGAGACCCAGTACTTC; CDR3aa: CASSAWGTNFGETQYF
d_gene: .; j_gene: TRBJ2-3; v_gene: TRBV3-1; abundance: .; CDR3nt: TGTGCCAGCAGCCGCCCAGTCCCAGGGGGGGCAGATACGCAGTATTTT; CDR3aa: CASSRPVPGGADTQYF
d_gene: .; j_gene: TRBJ2-1; v_gene: TRBV3-1; abundance: many; CDR3nt: TGTGCCAGCAGCCAATTCGGCGGGGTAAACAATGAGCAGTTCTTC; CDR3aa: CASSQFGGVNNEQFF
d_gene: TRBD1; j_gene: TRBJ1-1; v_gene: TRBV20-1; abundance: .; CDR3nt: TGCAGTTCTAGATTATTGACAGGGATAAACACTGAAGCTTTCTTT; CDR3aa: CSSRLLTGINTEAFF
d_gene: .; j_gene: TRBJ2-1; v_gene: TRBV9; abundance: many; CDR3nt: TGTGCCAGCAGCGTAGAGGTCAACTCCAATGAGCAGTTCTTC; CDR3aa: CASSVEVNSNEQFF
d_gene: TRBD1; j_gene: TRBJ2-1; v_gene: TRBV24-1; abundance: few; CDR3nt: TGTGCCACCAGTGACCCTATGACAGGGGGGAATGAGCAGTTCTTC; CDR3aa: CATSDPMTGGNEQFF
d_gene: TRBD1; j_gene: TRBJ2-5; v_gene: TRBV6-2/TRBV6-3; abundance: many; CDR3nt: TGTGCCAGCAGTTACCCAACCGGGACAGGGCTCGAAGAGACCCAGTACTTC; CDR3aa: CASSYPTGTGLEETQYF
d_gene: .; j_gene: TRBJ1-2; v_gene: TRBV10-3; abundance: .; CDR3nt: TGTGCCATCAGTGGTTATAGGGGAAGCGGCTACACCTTC; CDR3aa: CAISGYRGSGYTF
d_gene: .; j_gene: TRBJ2-7; v_gene: TRBV20-1; abundance: many; CDR3nt: TGCAGTGCTAGATTGGGAGGCGGTAAATACGAGCAGTACTTC; CDR3aa: CSARLGGGKYEQYF
d_gene: .; j_gene: TRBJ2-1; v_gene: TRBV20-1; abundance: many; CDR3nt: TGCAGCGCTGGGGACCCCTACAATGAGCAGTTCTTC; CDR3aa: CSAGDPYNEQFF
d_gene: .; j_gene: TRBJ1-4; v_gene: TRBV7-2; abundance: many; CDR3nt: TGTGCCAGCAGCCCCATGTCCGGGGTCAATGAAAAACTGTTTTTT; CDR3aa: CASSPMSGVNEKLFF
d_gene: TRBD1; j_gene: TRBJ1-5; v_gene: TRBV2; abundance: .; CDR3nt: TGTGCCAGCAGCAGACAGGGGTCGGAACAGCCCCAGCATTTT; CDR3aa: CASSRQGSEQPQHF
d_gene: TRBD2; j_gene: TRBJ2-3; v_gene: TRBV20-1; abundance: many; CDR3nt: TGCAGTGCTAGTTCCATCGGACTAGCGGGGGCTCGTAGCACAGATACGCAGTATTTT; CDR3aa: CSASSIGLAGARSTDTQYF
d_gene: .; j_gene: TRBJ1-6; v_gene: TRBV7-9; abundance: many; CDR3nt: TGTGCCAGCAGCTTGGTTCGCAGCAGCTCCTATAATTCACCCCTCCACTTT; CDR3aa: CASSLVRSSSYNSPLHF
d_gene: .; j_gene: TRBJ1-2; v_gene: TRBV20-1; abundance: many; CDR3nt: TGCAGTGCTAGAGAGACGGCTACGCAGGGCTACACCTTC; CDR3aa: CSARETATQGYTF
d_gene: .; j_gene: TRBJ1-3; v_gene: TRBV2; abundance: few; CDR3nt: TGTGCCAGCAGTCTATCCCGGGACATACCGAGTGCCATATATTTT; CDR3aa: CASSLSRDIPSAIYF
d_gene: TRBD1; j_gene: TRBJ2-1; v_gene: TRBV7-9; abundance: few; CDR3nt: TGTGCCAGCAGCCCGGGACAGGGAGGGGGCAATGAGCAGTTCTTC; CDR3aa: CASSPGQGGGNEQFF
d_gene: .; j_gene: TRBJ1-5; v_gene: TRBV24-1; abundance: .; CDR3nt: TGTGCCACCAGTGAGGGGAACGACAATCAGCCCCAGCATTTT; CDR3aa: CATSEGNDNQPQHF